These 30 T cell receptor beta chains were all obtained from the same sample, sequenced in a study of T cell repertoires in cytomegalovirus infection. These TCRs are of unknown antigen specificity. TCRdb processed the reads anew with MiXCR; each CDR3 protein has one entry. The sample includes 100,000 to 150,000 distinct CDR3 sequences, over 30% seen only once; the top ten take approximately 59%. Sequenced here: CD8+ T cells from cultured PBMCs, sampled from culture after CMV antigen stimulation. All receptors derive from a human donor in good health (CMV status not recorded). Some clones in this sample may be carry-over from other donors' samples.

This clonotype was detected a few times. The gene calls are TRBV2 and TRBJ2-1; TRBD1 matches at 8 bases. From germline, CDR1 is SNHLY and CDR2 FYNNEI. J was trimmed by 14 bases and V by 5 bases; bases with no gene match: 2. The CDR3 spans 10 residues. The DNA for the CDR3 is TGTGCCAGCAGTCTGGACAGGGAGTTCTTC. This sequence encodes CASSLDREFF.

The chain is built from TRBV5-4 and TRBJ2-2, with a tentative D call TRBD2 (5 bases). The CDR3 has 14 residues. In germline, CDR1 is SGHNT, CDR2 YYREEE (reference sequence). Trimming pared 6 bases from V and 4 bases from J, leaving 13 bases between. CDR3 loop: CASTEGFSTGELFF. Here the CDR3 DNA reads TGTGCCAGCACCGAGGGTTTCTCCACCGGGGAGCTGTTTTTT.

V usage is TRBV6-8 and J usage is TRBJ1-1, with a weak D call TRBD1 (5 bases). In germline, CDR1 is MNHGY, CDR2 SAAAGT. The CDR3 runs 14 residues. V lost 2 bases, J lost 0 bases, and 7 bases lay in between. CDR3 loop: CASSYGTVNTEAFF. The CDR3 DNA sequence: TGTGCCAGCAGTTACGGGACTGTGAACACTGAAGCTTTCTTT.

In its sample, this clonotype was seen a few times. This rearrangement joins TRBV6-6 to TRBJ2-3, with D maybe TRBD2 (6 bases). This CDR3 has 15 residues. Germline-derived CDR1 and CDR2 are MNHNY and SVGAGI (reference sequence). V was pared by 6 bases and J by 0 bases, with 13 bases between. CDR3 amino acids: CASRAERASTDTQYF. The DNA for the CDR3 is TGTGCCAGCAGAGCCGAGCGGGCGAGCACAGATACGCAGTATTTT.

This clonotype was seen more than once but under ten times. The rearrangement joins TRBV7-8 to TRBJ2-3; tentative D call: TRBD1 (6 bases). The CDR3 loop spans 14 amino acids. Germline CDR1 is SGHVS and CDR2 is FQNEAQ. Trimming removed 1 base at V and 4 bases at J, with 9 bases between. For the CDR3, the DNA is TGTGCCAGCAGCTTAGGAGGGGGTGCAGATACGCAGTATTTT. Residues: CASSLGGGADTQYF.

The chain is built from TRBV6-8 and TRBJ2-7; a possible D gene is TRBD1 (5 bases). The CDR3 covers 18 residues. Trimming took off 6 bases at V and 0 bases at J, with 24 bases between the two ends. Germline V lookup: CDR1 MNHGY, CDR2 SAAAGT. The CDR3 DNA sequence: TGTGCCAGCAGGGATCCCGGACGTCGAAGGGGCGGCTCCTACGAGCAGTACTTC. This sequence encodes CASRDPGRRRGGSYEQYF.

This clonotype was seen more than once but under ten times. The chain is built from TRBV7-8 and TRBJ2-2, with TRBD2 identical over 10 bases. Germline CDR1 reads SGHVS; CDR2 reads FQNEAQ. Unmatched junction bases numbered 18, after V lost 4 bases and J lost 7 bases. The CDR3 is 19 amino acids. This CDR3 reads CASSSNVRASGGRDGELFF. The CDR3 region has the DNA TGTGCCAGCAGCTCCAATGTCCGAGCTAGCGGGGGTCGGGACGGGGAGCTGTTTTTT.

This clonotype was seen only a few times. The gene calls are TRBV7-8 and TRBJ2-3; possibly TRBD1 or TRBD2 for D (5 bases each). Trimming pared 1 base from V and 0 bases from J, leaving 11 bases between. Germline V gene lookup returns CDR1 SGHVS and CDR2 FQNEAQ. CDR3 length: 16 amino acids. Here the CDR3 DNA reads TGTGCCAGCAGCTTAGTGGGGCGGGCTAGCACAGATACGCAGTATTTT. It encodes CASSLVGRASTDTQYF. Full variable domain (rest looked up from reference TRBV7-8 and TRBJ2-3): GAGVSQSPRYKVAKRGQDVALRCDPISGHVSLFWYQQALGQGPEFLTYFQNEAQLDKSGLPSDRFFAERPEGSVSTLKIQRTQQEDSAVYLCASSLVGRASTDTQYFGPGTRLTVL.

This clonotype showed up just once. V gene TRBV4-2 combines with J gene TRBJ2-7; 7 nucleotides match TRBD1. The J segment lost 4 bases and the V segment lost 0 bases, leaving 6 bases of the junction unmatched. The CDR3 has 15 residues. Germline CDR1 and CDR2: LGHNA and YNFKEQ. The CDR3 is CASSQDRGQFYEQYF. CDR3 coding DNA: TGTGCCAGCAGCCAAGACAGGGGACAGTTTTACGAGCAGTACTTC.

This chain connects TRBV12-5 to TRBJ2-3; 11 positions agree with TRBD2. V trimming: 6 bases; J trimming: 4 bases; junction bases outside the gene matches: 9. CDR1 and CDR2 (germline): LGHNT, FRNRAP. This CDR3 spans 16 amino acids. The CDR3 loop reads CASGNVTSGVADTQYF. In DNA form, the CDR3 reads TGTGCTAGTGGCAATGTGACTAGCGGGGTCGCAGATACGCAGTATTTT.

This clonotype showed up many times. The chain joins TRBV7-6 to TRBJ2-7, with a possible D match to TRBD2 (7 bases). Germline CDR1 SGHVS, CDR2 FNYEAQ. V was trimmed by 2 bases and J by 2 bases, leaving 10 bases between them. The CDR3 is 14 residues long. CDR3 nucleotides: TGTGCCAGCAGCTTATGGGGGGGCACCTACGAGCAGTACTTC. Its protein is CASSLWGGTYEQYF.

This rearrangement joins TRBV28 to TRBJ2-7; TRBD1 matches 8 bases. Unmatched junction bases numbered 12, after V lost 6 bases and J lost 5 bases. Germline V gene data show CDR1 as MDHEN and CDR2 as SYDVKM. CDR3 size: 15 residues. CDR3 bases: TGTGCCAGCAGGGAACCTCGCGACAGGGGTGACGAGCAGTACTTC. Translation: CASREPRDRGDEQYF.

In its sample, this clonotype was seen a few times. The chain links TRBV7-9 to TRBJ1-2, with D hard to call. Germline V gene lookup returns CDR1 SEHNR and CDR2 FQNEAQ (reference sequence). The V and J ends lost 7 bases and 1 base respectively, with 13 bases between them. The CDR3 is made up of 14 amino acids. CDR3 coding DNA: TGTGCCAGCACCCTGGCAGGAAGTAACTATGGCTACACCTTC. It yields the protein CASTLAGSNYGYTF.

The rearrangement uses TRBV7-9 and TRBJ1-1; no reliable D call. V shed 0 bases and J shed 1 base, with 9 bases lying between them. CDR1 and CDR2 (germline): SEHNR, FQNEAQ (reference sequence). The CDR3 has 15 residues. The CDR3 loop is CASSLASGENTEAFF. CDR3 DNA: TGTGCCAGCAGCTTAGCGTCGGGCGAGAACACTGAAGCTTTCTTT.

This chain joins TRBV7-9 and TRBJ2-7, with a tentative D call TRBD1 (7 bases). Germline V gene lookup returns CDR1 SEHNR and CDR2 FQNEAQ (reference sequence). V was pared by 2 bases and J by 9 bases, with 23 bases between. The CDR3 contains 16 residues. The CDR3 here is CASSLNGDRPRGVQYF. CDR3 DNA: TGTGCCAGCAGCTTAAACGGCGACCGGCCCAGGGGGGTGCAGTACTTC. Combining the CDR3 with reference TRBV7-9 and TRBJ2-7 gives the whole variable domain DTGVSQNPRHKITKRGQNVTFRCDPISEHNRLYWYRQTLGQGPEFLTYFQNEAQLEKSRLLSDRFSAERPKGSFSTLEIQRTEQGDSAMYLCASSLNGDRPRGVQYFGPGTRLTVT.

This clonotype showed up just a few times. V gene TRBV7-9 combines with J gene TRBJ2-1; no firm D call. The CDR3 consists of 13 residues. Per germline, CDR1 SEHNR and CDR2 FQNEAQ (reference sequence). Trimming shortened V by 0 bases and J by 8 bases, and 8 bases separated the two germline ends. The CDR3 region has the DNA TGTGCCAGCAGCTTAGCAGGTTTTGATGAGCAGTTCTTC. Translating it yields CASSLAGFDEQFF.

Here the CDR3 reads CAISESIPDYGYTF. DNA of the CDR3: TGTGCCATCAGTGAGTCGATCCCAGACTATGGCTACACCTTC. The chain employs TRBV10-3 and TRBJ1-2; unclear D gene. This CDR3 comprises 14 residues. Looked up from germline, CDR1 is ENHRY and CDR2 is SYGVKD. The V end lost 0 bases, the J end lost 3 bases, and 8 bases lay between the germline ends.

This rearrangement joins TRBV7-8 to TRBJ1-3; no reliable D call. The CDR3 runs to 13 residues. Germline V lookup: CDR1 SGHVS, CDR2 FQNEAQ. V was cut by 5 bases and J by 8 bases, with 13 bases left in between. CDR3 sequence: CASSLAVRDTIYF. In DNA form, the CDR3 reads TGTGCCAGCAGCCTCGCGGTGCGGGACACCATATATTTT.

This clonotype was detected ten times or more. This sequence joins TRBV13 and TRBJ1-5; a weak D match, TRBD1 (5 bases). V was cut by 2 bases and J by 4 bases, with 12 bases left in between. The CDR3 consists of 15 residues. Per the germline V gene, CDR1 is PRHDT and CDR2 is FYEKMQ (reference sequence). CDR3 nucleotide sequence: TGTGCCAGCAGCTTATCCCGGGGGTGGAATCAGCCCCAGCATTTT. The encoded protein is CASSLSRGWNQPQHF.

The CDR3 DNA reads as TGTGCCAGTAGTATGGGACAGGGCTCTCAGCCCCAGCATTTT. This codes for CASSMGQGSQPQHF. This rearrangement joins TRBV19 to TRBJ1-5, with 9 bases that match TRBD1. The germline CDR1 and CDR2 sequences are LNHDA and SQIVND (reference sequence). V lost 3 bases to trimming and J lost 6 bases; unmatched junction nucleotides: 3. CDR3 length: 14 residues.

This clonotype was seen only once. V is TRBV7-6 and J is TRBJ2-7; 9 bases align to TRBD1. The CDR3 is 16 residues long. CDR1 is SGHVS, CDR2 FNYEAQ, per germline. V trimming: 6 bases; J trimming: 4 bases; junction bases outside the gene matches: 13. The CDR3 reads CASSHAPGTGSYEQYF. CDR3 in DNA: TGTGCCAGCAGTCATGCCCCCGGGACAGGGTCGTACGAGCAGTACTTC. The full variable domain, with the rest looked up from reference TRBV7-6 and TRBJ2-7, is GAGVSQSPRYKVTKRGQDVALRCDPISGHVSLYWYRQALGQGPEFLTYFNYEAQQDKSGLPNDRFSAERPEGSISTLTIQRTEQRDSAMYRCASSHAPGTGSYEQYFGPGTRLTVT.

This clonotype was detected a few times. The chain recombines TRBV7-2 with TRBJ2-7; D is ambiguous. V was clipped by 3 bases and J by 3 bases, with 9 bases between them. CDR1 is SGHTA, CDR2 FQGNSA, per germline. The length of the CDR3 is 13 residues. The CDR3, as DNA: TGTGCCAGCAGCTTGAGCATCAACTACGAGCAGTACTTC. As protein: CASSLSINYEQYF.

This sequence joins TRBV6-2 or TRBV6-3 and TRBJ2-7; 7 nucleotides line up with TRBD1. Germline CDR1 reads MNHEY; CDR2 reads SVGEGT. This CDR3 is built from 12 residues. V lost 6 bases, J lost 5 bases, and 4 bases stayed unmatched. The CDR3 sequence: CASRHTGDEQYF. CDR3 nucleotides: TGTGCCAGCAGACACACAGGGGACGAGCAGTACTTC.

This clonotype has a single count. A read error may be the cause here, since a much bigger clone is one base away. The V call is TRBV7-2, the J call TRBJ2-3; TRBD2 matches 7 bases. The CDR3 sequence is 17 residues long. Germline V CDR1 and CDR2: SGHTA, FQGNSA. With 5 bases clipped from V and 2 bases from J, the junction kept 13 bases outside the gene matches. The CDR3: CASSPSLARATTDTQYF. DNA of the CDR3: TGTGCCAGCAGCCCCTCACTAGCGAGGGCGACCACAGATACGCAGTATTTT.

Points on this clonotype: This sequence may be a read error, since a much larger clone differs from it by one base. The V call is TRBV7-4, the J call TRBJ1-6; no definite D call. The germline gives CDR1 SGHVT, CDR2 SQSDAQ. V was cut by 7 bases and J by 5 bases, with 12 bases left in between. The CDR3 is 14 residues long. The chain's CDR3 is CASTSSANNSPLHF. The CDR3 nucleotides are TGTGCCAGCACCTCGTCGGCTAATAATTCACCCCTCCACTTT.

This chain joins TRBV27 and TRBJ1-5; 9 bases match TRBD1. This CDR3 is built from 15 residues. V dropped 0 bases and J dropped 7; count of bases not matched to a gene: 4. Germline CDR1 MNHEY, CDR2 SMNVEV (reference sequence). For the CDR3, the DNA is TGTGCCAGCAGTTTATCACAGGGGGCAGGGCAGCCCCAGCATTTT. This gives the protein CASSLSQGAGQPQHF.

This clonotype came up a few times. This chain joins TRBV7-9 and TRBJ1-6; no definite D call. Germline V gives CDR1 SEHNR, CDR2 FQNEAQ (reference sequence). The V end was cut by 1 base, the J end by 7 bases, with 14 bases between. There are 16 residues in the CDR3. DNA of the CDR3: TGTGCCAGCAGCTTAGTGGGTCGGGGTTGGAATTCACCCCTCCACTTT. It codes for CASSLVGRGWNSPLHF.

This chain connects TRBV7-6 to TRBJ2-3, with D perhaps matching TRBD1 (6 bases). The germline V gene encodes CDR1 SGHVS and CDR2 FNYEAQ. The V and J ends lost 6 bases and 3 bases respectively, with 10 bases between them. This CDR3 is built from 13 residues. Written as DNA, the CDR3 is TGTGCCAGCAGGAGCGGACAGACAGATACGCAGTATTTT. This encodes CASRSGQTDTQYF.

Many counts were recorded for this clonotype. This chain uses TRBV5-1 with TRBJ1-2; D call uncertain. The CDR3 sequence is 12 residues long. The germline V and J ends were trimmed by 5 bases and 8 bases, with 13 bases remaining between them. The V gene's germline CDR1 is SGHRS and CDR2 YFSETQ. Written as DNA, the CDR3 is TGCGCCAGCAGAGAGGGAACGGGCGGCTACACCTTC. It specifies CASREGTGGYTF.

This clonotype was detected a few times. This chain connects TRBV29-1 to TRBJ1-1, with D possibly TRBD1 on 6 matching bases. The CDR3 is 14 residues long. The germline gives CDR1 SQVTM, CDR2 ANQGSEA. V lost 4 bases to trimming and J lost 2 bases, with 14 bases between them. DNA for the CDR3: TGCAGCGTTGCGGGACATGCCGCCAACACTGAAGCTTTCTTT. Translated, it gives CSVAGHAANTEAFF.